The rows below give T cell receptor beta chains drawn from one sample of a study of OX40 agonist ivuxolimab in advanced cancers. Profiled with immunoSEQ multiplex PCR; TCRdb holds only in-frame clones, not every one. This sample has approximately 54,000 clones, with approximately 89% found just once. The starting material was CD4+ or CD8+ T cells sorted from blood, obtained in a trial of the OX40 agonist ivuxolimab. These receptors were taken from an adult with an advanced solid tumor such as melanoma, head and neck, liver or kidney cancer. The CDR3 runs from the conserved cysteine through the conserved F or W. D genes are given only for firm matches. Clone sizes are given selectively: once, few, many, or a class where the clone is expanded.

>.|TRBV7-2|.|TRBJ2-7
TGTGCCAGCAGCTTAGACTTGGCCGAAAAAGGGTACGAGCAGTACTTC
CASSLDLAEKGYEQYF
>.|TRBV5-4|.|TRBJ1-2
TGTGCCAGCAGCCAGGACATGGGGGACTATGGCTACACCTTC
CASSQDMGDYGYTF
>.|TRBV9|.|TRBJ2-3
TGTGCCAGCAGCGTAGCTTTGGGGGCAGGAGGCACAGATACGCAGTATTTT
CASSVALGAGGTDTQYF
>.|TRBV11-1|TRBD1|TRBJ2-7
TGTGCCAGCAGCTTAGGACAGGGGAACGAGCAGTACTTC
CASSLGQGNEQYF
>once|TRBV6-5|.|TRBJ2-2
TGTGCCAGCAGTTACTCAGGAGGGGGTTCCGGGGAGCTGTTTTTT
CASSYSGGGSGELFF
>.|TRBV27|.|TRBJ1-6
TGTGCCAGCAGTTTAGATCGACAGTATAATTCACCCCTCCACTTT
CASSLDRQYNSPLHF
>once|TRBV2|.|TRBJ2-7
TGTGCCAGCATCCTTAGCTCCAACACAGTGGCACTACACGAGCAGTACTTC
CASILSSNTVALHEQYF
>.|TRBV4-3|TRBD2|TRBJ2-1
TGCGCCAGCAGCCGGACTAGCGGGAGCTACAATGAGCAGTTCTTC
CASSRTSGSYNEQFF
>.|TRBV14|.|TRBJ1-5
TGTGCCAGGGTAAGAGACAGGCTAGCCTTTAATCAGCCCCAGCATTTT
CARVRDRLAFNQPQHF
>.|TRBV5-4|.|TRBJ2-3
TGTGCCAGCAGCTTAGAGGGTTTCACAGATACGCAGTATTTT
CASSLEGFTDTQYF
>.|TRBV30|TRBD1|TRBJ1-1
TGTGCCTGGAGCGGACAGGGAGAAGCTTTCTTT
CAWSGQGEAFF
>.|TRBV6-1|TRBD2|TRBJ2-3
TGTGCCAGCAGTAAAGACGGGGGGGCCGCAGATACGCAGTATTTT
CASSKDGGAADTQYF
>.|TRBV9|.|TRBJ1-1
TGTGCCAGCAGCGTAGTAGGGCAAAACACTGAAGCTTTCTTT
CASSVVGQNTEAFF
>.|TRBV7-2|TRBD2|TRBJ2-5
TGTGCCAGCAGCACCGCTAGCGGGAGGGCCGGGGAGACCCAGTACTTC
CASSTASGRAGETQYF
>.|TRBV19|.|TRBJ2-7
TGTGCCAGTAGTACGGGACACGGGCGGTGGGAGCAGTACTTC
CASSTGHGRWEQYF